The rows below give T cell receptor beta chains drawn from one sample of a study of human T cells and chemical hapten exposure. Each CDR3 protein gets one entry after TCRdb re-called the RACE reads with MiXCR. The repertoire consists of 110,000 to 150,000 distinct CDR3 sequences, with approximately 12% occurring once and the leading ten covering approximately 1.3%. The material sequenced was whole blood, taken in connection with sensitization to the hapten diphenylcyclopropenone (DPC). The receptors were gathered from a woman in her forties or fifties with alopecia areata. Some clones in this sample may be carry-over from other donors' samples. CDR3s leave out the opening cysteine and the closing phenylalanine or tryptophan.

J gene,V gene,CDR3 protein
TRBJ1-6,TRBV7-2,ASSLGFTSSYNSPLH
TRBJ1-5,TRBV6-2/TRBV6-3,ASQGRDRGGNQPQH
TRBJ2-7,TRBV6-5,ASRAGTGYH
TRBJ1-1,TRBV2,ASWAENTEAF
TRBJ2-1,TRBV20-1,SASTLAGAGNEQF
TRBJ1-2,TRBV7-6,ASSWSDRGLNYGYT
TRBJ1-1,TRBV7-8,ASSLSVGLGTEAF
TRBJ2-2,TRBV7-3,ASSLPGLAGEDTGELF
TRBJ1-1,TRBV6-5,ASSPWRETEAF
TRBJ2-3,TRBV24-1,ATEQGDTQY
TRBJ1-4,TRBV6-2/TRBV6-3,ASEDSSGEKLF
TRBJ2-3,TRBV12-2,ASRPGQRTTDTQY
TRBJ2-7,TRBV13,ASSLALAGKQY
TRBJ2-4,TRBV7-9,ASSSTGILAKNIQY
TRBJ1-1,TRBV5-1,ASSLVGVWNTEAF
TRBJ2-5,TRBV12-2,ASRSRDRGLETQY
TRBJ2-3,TRBV9,ASSGLAGSDTQY
TRBJ1-4,TRBV20-1,SAEGQGGKKLF
TRBJ1-2,TRBV27,ASSSVADYGYT
TRBJ2-2,TRBV27,ASSSHEGAGELF
TRBJ2-7,TRBV4-3,ASSPRQQRSEQY
TRBJ2-5,TRBV29-1,SVDLAGGEPQY
TRBJ2-7,TRBV27,ASSLSNGATYEQY
TRBJ2-2,TRBV12-3/TRBV12-4,ASSFGQINTGELF
TRBJ2-2,TRBV29-1,SVEDGTGANTGELF
TRBJ2-3,TRBV29-1,SSAEAGGPTDTQY
TRBJ2-4,TRBV29-1,SVSTSGGRNIQY
TRBJ2-1,TRBV7-6,ASSPRPRLVQNNEQF
TRBJ2-5,TRBV7-2,ASSPKAWGETQY
TRBJ2-7,TRBV7-6,ASSLAKGEQY
TRBJ2-1,TRBV4-3,ASSQAPGFGQF
TRBJ2-3,TRBV20-1,SARGPGSTDTQY
TRBJ2-2,TRBV5-1,ASSQVVGRAGELF
TRBJ2-3,TRBV18,ASSPAGLAGGVDTQY
TRBJ1-1,TRBV7-8,ASSPGLVNTEAF
TRBJ1-2,TRBV18,ASSRDGANYGYT
TRBJ2-7,TRBV5-1,ASSPLAGGPYEQY
TRBJ2-7,TRBV14,ASSFRGHPYEQY
TRBJ2-1,TRBV20-1,SARDLAVAGNPI
TRBJ2-7,TRBV29-1,SVDPPAGIREQY
TRBJ1-1,TRBV27,ASTLRGSTEAF
TRBJ1-5,TRBV20-1,SARDPVRANQPQH
TRBJ2-7,TRBV18,ASSPDGRSEQY
TRBJ2-3,TRBV7-6,ASSLDPSPKDTQY
TRBJ2-7,TRBV7-2,ASSLRIRQGGYEQY
TRBJ1-1,TRBV29-1,SVVPGNTEAF